This section outlines one TCR beta chain sequence together with its context. The antigen is unknown. This sample stems from a study of shared clonotypes between healthy human individuals. The method was immunoSEQ multiplex PCR; TCRdb's version includes in-frame clones alone and lacks a portion of them. This table holds 640,000 or so clones, 72% found once. Germline CDR1 and CDR2: SNHLY and FYNNEI. V lost 4 bases, J lost 7 bases, and 3 bases stayed unmatched. The CDR3 runs to 14 residues. Study observations and caveats: Across subsets, estimated richness was generally greater for naive than for memory populations.

This chain uses TRBV2 with TRBJ1-4, with 10 positions matching TRBD1. The receptor was isolated from a woman between 25 and 40 years old in good health. Sequenced: memory CD4+ T cells sorted from blood. Subset indicated: CD45RA-negative fraction. The CDR3 loop reads CASSGQGASEKLFF. CDR3 nucleotides: TGTGCCAGCAGTGGACAGGGGGCTAGTGAAAAACTGTTTTTT.